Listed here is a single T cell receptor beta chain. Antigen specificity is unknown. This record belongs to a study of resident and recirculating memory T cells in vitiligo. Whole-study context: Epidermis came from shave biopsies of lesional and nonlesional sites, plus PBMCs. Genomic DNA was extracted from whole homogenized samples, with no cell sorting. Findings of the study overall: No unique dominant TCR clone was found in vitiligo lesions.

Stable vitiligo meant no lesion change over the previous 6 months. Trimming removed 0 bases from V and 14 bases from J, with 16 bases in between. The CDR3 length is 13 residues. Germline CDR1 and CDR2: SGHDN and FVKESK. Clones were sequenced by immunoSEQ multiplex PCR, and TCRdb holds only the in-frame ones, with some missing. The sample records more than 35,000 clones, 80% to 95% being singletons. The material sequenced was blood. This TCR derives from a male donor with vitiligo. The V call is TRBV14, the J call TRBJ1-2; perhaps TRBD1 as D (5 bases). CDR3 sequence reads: CASSQELNRTPTF. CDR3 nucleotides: TGTGCCAGCAGCCAAGAACTCAATAGGACACCTACCTTC.